Following are 8 T cell receptor beta chains from one sample sequenced in a study of molecular identifiers for immune sequencing clone quantification. One entry per CDR3 protein, called by TCRdb with MiXCR from the PCR reads. The table has about 510,000 distinct CDR3 sequences, roughly 24% seen once. Material: naive CD8+ T cells from blood, with Jurkat cell RNA spiked in. This sample's subset: FACS-sorted CD8+CD4-CCR7+CD45RA+ naive T cells. The source is a human donor in good health. Some libraries in this study had Jurkat cell RNA spiked in.

The rearrangement joins TRBV27 to TRBJ2-2, with D unresolved. The V and J ends lost 3 bases and 8 bases respectively, with 10 bases between them. Germline assignment: CDR1 MNHEY and CDR2 SMNVEV (reference sequence). The CDR3 is made up of 13 amino acids. The CDR3: CASSFFGEGELFF. DNA for the CDR3: TGTGCCAGCAGTTTTTTTGGGGAAGGGGAGCTGTTTTTT.

The sample holds a few counts of this clonotype. The CDR3 loop is CASSWGGPQHF. In DNA, the CDR3 is TGTGCCAGCAGCTGGGGCGGGCCCCAGCATTTT. The V and J genes are TRBV27 and TRBJ1-5; a possible D gene is TRBD1 (5 bases). This CDR3 spans 11 amino acids. Germline V lookup: CDR1 MNHEY, CDR2 SMNVEV (reference sequence). The V and J ends lost 6 bases and 9 bases respectively, with 9 bases between them.

The chain is built from TRBV7-6 and TRBJ2-2, with D hard to call. The germline V gene has CDR1 SGHVS and CDR2 FNYEAQ. Trimming took off 6 bases at V and 3 bases at J, with 8 bases between the two ends. CDR3 length: 13 amino acids. The DNA for the CDR3 is TGTGCCAGCAGAGACGGTTACACCGGGGAGCTGTTTTTT. Amino acids: CASRDGYTGELFF. The full variable domain, rest sourced from reference TRBV7-6 and TRBJ2-2, is GAGVSQSPRYKVTKRGQDVALRCDPISGHVSLYWYRQALGQGPEFLTYFNYEAQQDKSGLPNDRFSAERPEGSISTLTIQRTEQRDSAMYRCASRDGYTGELFFGEGSRLTVL.

With respect to this clonotype: One end of the junction does not line up with germline, which may come from a read error. V is TRBV4-1 and J is TRBJ2-1; tentative D call: TRBD1 (5 bases). The length of the CDR3 is 15 residues. From germline, CDR1 is MGHRA and CDR2 YSYEKL. The CDR3 reads CASSLDSDSYNEQLF. The CDR3 nucleotides read TGCGCCAGCAGCCTCGACAGCGATTCCTACAATGAGCAGCTCTTC.

This clonotype was observed a few times. The chain joins TRBV4-3 to TRBJ1-1; tentatively, D is TRBD1 (6 bases). Germline V gene lookup returns CDR1 LGHNA and CDR2 YSLEER. The CDR3 spans 17 residues. V dropped 0 bases and J dropped 5 bases, with 19 bases sitting between them. CDR3 DNA: TGCGCCAGCAGCCAAGACCGTTCCGGGGGCGGGGGTACTGAAGCTTTCTTT. This encodes CASSQDRSGGGGTEAFF.

This clonotype has just a few counts. The J gene is TRBJ1-5, the V gene TRBV20-1, with TRBD1 matching 7 bases. The CDR3 is made up of 12 amino acids. The V gene end was trimmed by 6 bases and the J gene end by 7 bases; junction bases not matched to a gene: 6. The V gene's germline CDR1 is DFQATT and CDR2 SNEGSKA (reference sequence). The CDR3 nucleotides are TGCAGTGCAAAACAGGGACAGCAGCCCCAGCATTTT. Translation: CSAKQGQQPQHF.

The table lists this clonotype with a few counts. V is TRBV28 and J is TRBJ2-2; TRBD2 aligns across 8 bases. The germline gives CDR1 MDHEN, CDR2 SYDVKM. The CDR3 has 17 amino acids. V was clipped by 3 bases and J by 6 bases; unmatched bases: 12. This CDR3 reads CASSFLRSSGSPGELFF. The DNA for the CDR3 is TGTGCCAGCAGTTTCCTTCGGTCTAGCGGGTCACCCGGGGAGCTGTTTTTT.

This clonotype showed up just once. A much larger clonotype is one base distant, so this may be a read error. The genes are TRBV28 and TRBJ2-7; 7 nucleotides line up with TRBD1. Trimming at V came to 6 bases and at J to 4 bases, leaving 12 bases not matched to a gene. In germline, CDR1 is MDHEN, CDR2 SYDVKM. CDR3 length equals 15 residues. The DNA of the CDR3 is TGTGCCAGCAGCCCCGGGCAGGGGGTGGAGTACGAGCAGTACTTC. It encodes CASSPGQGVEYEQYF. The full variable domain, completed using reference TRBV28 and TRBJ2-7, is DVKVTQSSRYLVKRTGEKVFLECVQDMDHENMFWYRQDPGLGLRLIYFSYDVKMKEKGDIPEGYSVSREKKERFSLILESASTNQTSMYLCASSPGQGVEYEQYFGPGTRLTVT.